The TCR beta chain under discussion was sequenced for a study of vaccination and CD4 T cells after COVID-19. Study in general: Across the group, participants received two doses of either BNT162b2 or mRNA-1273 vaccine. A CEFX pool, an HIV-1 Nef pool, or else no peptide went into the control cultures.

By proportion, this clonotype is medium-sized. The antigen remains unidentified. As for treatment: roughly 10-day PBMC culture with coronavirus spike peptide pools or control peptides (ViraFEST assay). An Oncomine TCR Beta short-read assay was used to sequence the DNA from cultured CD4+ T cells. TCRdb passed the PCR reads through MiXCR, listing each CDR3 protein once. The sample records about 7,000 distinct CDR3 sequences, 66% being singletons. Germline V gives CDR1 SGHRS, CDR2 YFSETQ. The V and J ends lost 2 bases and 2 bases respectively, with 10 bases between them. The CDR3 is 14 residues long. General study findings and limits: Looking at convalescent patients, a median roughly 90% of reactive clones were present only post-vaccination.

The receptor was derived from a human donor who had recovered from COVID-19. This chain links TRBV5-1 with TRBJ1-2; D not certain. The specimen sequenced was CD4+ T cells from blood, cultured in vitro. The CDR3 region is CASSFIPGNYGYTF. DNA for the CDR3: TGCGCCAGCAGCTTTATCCCCGGGAACTATGGCTACACCTTC.